The 29 T cell receptor beta chains below come from one sample, sequenced in a study of OX40 agonist ivuxolimab in advanced cancers. TCRdb's copy holds only in-frame clones and misses some; the assay was immunoSEQ multiplex PCR. The sample contains fewer than 30,000 clones, roughly 85% of which appear only once. Specimen: CD4+ or CD8+ T cells sorted from blood, collected in a trial of the OX40 agonist ivuxolimab. Receptor source: an adult with an advanced solid tumor such as melanoma, head and neck, liver or kidney cancer.

V gene TRBV6-6 combines with J gene TRBJ1-1; D is ambiguous. The germline gives CDR1 MNHNY, CDR2 SVGAGI (reference sequence). The CDR3 runs to 10 residues. The V gene lost 6 bases and the J gene lost 2 bases, with 1 base spanning the gap. The CDR3 DNA sequence: TGTGCCAGCAGCAACACTGAAGCTTTCTTT. Translated: CASSNTEAFF.

The chain recombines TRBV11-2 with TRBJ2-7, with D possibly called TRBD1 or TRBD2 (5 bases each). From germline, CDR1 is SGHAT and CDR2 FQNNGV. Trimming removed 7 bases from V and 3 bases from J, with 22 bases in between. There are 16 residues in the CDR3. The CDR3 DNA follows: TGTGCCAGCACTGTGGGGGAACTAGACCCGGACTACGAGCAGTACTTC. It is translated as CASTVGELDPDYEQYF.

The chain combines TRBV27 with TRBJ2-5; 9 bases fit TRBD2. This CDR3 spans 16 amino acids. Unmatched junction bases numbered 9, after V lost 2 bases and J lost 5 bases. Germline values: CDR1 MNHEY, CDR2 SMNVEV (reference sequence). CDR3 sequence reads: CASSLIAGGPGETQYF. The CDR3 bases are TGTGCCAGCAGTTTAATTGCGGGGGGGCCTGGGGAGACCCAGTACTTC.

This clone rates as medium-sized. CDR3 nucleotides: TGCGCCAGCAGCCTGATCCAGGGGGCGAGCGGCTACACCTTC. It codes for CASSLIQGASGYTF. V is TRBV4-3 and J is TRBJ1-2, with 8 bases fitting TRBD1. Germline lookup yields CDR1 LGHNA and CDR2 YSLEER. V shed 4 bases, J shed 8 bases, and the junction held 9 bases outside the gene matches. This CDR3 region has 14 residues.

The rearrangement links TRBV28 to TRBJ2-1; 13 nucleotides agree with TRBD2. This CDR3 region has 17 residues. The germline V gene has CDR1 MDHEN and CDR2 SYDVKM. V lost 3 bases to trimming and J lost 9 bases; unmatched junction nucleotides: 11. CDR3 sequence (DNA): TGTGCCAGCAGTTTCCCTAGGACTAGCGGGGGCTTGGGTGAGCAGTTCTTC. Its translation is CASSFPRTSGGLGEQFF.

Concerning this clone itself: The junction differs from germline at one of its ends, possibly a read error. This sequence joins TRBV13 and TRBJ1-6; D is perhaps TRBD1 (5 bases). CDR3 length: 15 amino acids. Germline CDR1 and CDR2: PRHDT and FYEKMQ (reference sequence). The CDR3 here is CASSLGMGPASPLHF. CDR3 DNA sequence: TGTGCCAGCAGTTTAGGCATGGGGCCTGCTTCACCCCTCCACTTT.

The chain joins TRBV30 to TRBJ1-2; no firm D call. The V and J ends lost 8 bases and 3 bases respectively, with 10 bases between them. CDR1 GTSNPN and CDR2 SVGIG come from the germline V gene (reference sequence). The CDR3 consists of 11 residues. The CDR3 here is CAGTAHYGYTF. In DNA form, the CDR3 reads TGTGCCGGCACCGCCCACTATGGCTACACCTTC.

The CDR3 sequence: CAGRTGLNTEAFF. CDR3 nucleotide sequence: TGTGCCGGTCGGACAGGCCTGAACACTGAAGCTTTCTTT. The chain has TRBV7-9 and TRBJ1-1; TRBD1 matches at 7 bases. CDR3 length: 13 residues. Germline V gene data show CDR1 as SEHNR and CDR2 as FQNEAQ (reference sequence). V lost 11 bases and J lost 0; bases outside the gene matches: 6.

V and J are TRBV27 and TRBJ1-1, with a weak D call TRBD1 (6 bases). Trimming removed 3 bases at V and 10 bases at J, with 15 bases between. This CDR3 contains 13 residues. Germline CDR1 and CDR2: MNHEY and SMNVEV (reference sequence). The CDR3 loop is CASSLGGIGGAFF. In nucleotides, the CDR3 is TGTGCCAGCAGTTTGGGGGGAATAGGGGGAGCTTTCTTT.

This chain uses TRBV6-1 with TRBJ1-5; D unclear. V was pared by 2 bases and J by 0 bases, with 14 bases between. CDR1 is MNHNS, CDR2 SASEGT, per germline. The CDR3 totals 17 residues. Here the CDR3 DNA reads TGTGCCAGCAGTGAACGACCGGCATCCGATAGCAATCAGCCCCAGCATTTT. Its protein is CASSERPASDSNQPQHF.

The chain combines TRBV29-1 with TRBJ2-5; 11 nucleotides agree with TRBD2. V lost 4 bases and J lost 4; bases outside the gene matches: 20. From germline, CDR1 is SQVTM and CDR2 ANQGSEA. The CDR3 has 19 amino acids. The CDR3: CSVVGPYTSGGPVGETQYF. The CDR3 region has the DNA TGCAGCGTTGTCGGTCCATACACTAGCGGGGGCCCCGTAGGAGAGACCCAGTACTTC.

The chain joins TRBV28 to TRBJ2-5; 8 nucleotides line up with TRBD1. Trimming took 2 bases from V and 1 from J; bases not matched to a gene: 9. In germline, CDR1 is MDHEN, CDR2 SYDVKM. The CDR3 is made up of 17 amino acids. CDR3 protein: CASSLLRTGKLQETQYF. CDR3 nucleotide sequence: TGTGCCAGCAGTTTACTCCGGACAGGGAAACTCCAAGAGACCCAGTACTTC.

The rearrangement links TRBV5-1 to TRBJ2-5, with D possibly matching TRBD1 (6 bases). The J call may be incorrect, as the DNA end agrees better with TRBJ2-7. The CDR3 loop spans 15 amino acids. The V gene's germline CDR1 is SGHRS and CDR2 YFSETQ. The CDR3 loop is CASSSVTGWGYEQYF. The CDR3 DNA reads as TGCGCCAGCAGCTCAGTGACAGGTTGGGGGTACGAGCAGTACTTC.

At least ten counts were recorded for this clone. V and J are TRBV27 and TRBJ2-6, with D hard to call. Trimming left V 6 bases short and J 2 bases short, with 14 bases between. This CDR3 has 16 amino acids. Germline CDR1 and CDR2: MNHEY and SMNVEV (reference sequence). The CDR3: CASRPQGSAGANVLTF. The CDR3 nucleotides read TGTGCCAGCAGACCCCAAGGCTCCGCTGGGGCCAACGTCCTGACTTTC.

The genes are TRBV21-1 and TRBJ1-1; the D segment call TRBD1 is taken from the table without a DNA check. TRBV21-1 is assigned pseudogene status. The CDR3 is made up of 13 amino acids. The CDR3 is CASIPHMNTEAFF. In DNA form, the CDR3 reads TGTGCCAGCATCCCACACATGAACACTGAAGCTTTCTTT.

The CDR3 sequence is CASSSWTSAVETQYF. CDR3 in DNA: TGTGCCAGCAGCTCATGGACTAGCGCTGTGGAGACCCAGTACTTC. The chain employs TRBV5-4 and TRBJ2-5, with 9 bases aligning to TRBD2. The germline V gene encodes CDR1 SGHNT and CDR2 YYREEE (reference sequence). The CDR3 is 15 residues long. V was pared by 3 bases and J by 5 bases, with 8 bases of the junction left unmatched.

This clone turned up a few times. Other DNA sequences in the same sample also yield this CDR3. This rearrangement joins TRBV5-5 to TRBJ2-5, with 12 nucleotides matching TRBD1. Germline V gene sequence: CDR1 SGHKS, CDR2 YYEKEE (reference sequence). The CDR3 length is 14 residues. V gave up 4 bases and J gave up 5 bases; unmatched junction bases: 3. The CDR3 here is CASSGTGGGETQYF. The CDR3 region has the DNA TGTGCCAGCAGCGGGACAGGGGGCGGGGAGACCCAGTACTTC.

This chain joins TRBV13 and TRBJ1-1; D is unclear. The V end was cut by 7 bases, the J end by 0 bases, with 9 bases between. The CDR3 has 13 amino acids. The germline gives CDR1 PRHDT, CDR2 FYEKMQ (reference sequence). The DNA for the CDR3 is TGTGCCAGCACTCCCAACATGAACACTGAAGCTTTCTTT. Translation gives CASTPNMNTEAFF. The full variable domain, its missing parts supplied by reference TRBV13 and TRBJ1-1, is AAGVIQSPRHLIKEKRETATLKCYPIPRHDTVYWYQQGPGQDPQFLISFYEKMQSDKGSIPDRFSAQQFSDYHSELNMSSLELGDSALYFCASTPNMNTEAFFGQGTRLTVV.

The V call is TRBV14, the J call TRBJ2-7; 15 bases align to TRBD2. Germline loops: CDR1 SGHDN, CDR2 FVKESK. J gave up 7 bases and V 4 bases, and 8 bases lay outside the gene matches. CDR3 length: 16 amino acids. The CDR3 region has the DNA TGTGCCAGCAGCCCCGGACTAGCGGGGGGGCCGGGAGAGCAGTACTTC. Residues: CASSPGLAGGPGEQYF.

The rearrangement uses TRBV6-1 and TRBJ1-1; unclear D gene. The CDR3 is 11 amino acids. Germline V CDR1 and CDR2: MNHNS, SASEGT. Deletions cut 3 bases from V and 6 bases from J, with 5 bases between. DNA for the CDR3: TGTGCCAGCAGTGATTTTCCTGAAGCTTTCTTT. This encodes CASSDFPEAFF.

This rearrangement joins TRBV7-9 to TRBJ2-7, with TRBD1 as a possible D gene (6 bases). The length of the CDR3 is 14 residues. Germline CDR1 and CDR2: SEHNR and FQNEAQ (reference sequence). Trimming cost V 0 bases and J 1 base, with 7 bases left between them. CDR3 loop: CASSLAGTSYEQYF. CDR3 nucleotide sequence: TGTGCCAGCAGCTTAGCTGGGACATCCTACGAGCAGTACTTC.

This chain joins TRBV11-2 and TRBJ2-7; D is ambiguous. Germline loops: CDR1 SGHAT, CDR2 FQNNGV. V lost 4 bases to trimming and J lost 4 bases, with 14 bases between them. The CDR3 covers 14 residues. The chain's CDR3 is CASSYNPADYEQYF. The CDR3 coding sequence is TGTGCCAGCAGCTACAACCCGGCAGATTACGAGCAGTACTTC. Full variable domain (outside the CDR3, taken from reference TRBV11-2 and TRBJ2-7): EAGVAQSPRYKIIEKRQSVAFWCNPISGHATLYWYQQILGQGPKLLIQFQNNGVVDDSQLPKDRFSAERLKGVDSTLKIQPAKLEDSAVYLCASSYNPADYEQYFGPGTRLTVT.

CDR3 amino acids: CASSVVGIAADTQYF. The DNA of the CDR3 is TGTGCCAGCAGCGTAGTAGGAATAGCCGCGGATACGCAGTATTTT. The rearrangement uses TRBV9 and TRBJ2-3; D not resolved. This CDR3 is built from 15 residues. The V gene's germline CDR1 is SGDLS and CDR2 YYNGEE. The ends were cut back, 0 bases at V and 6 bases at J, with 14 bases in the middle.

The rearrangement uses TRBV7-2 and TRBJ2-7, with 8 bases lining up with TRBD2. Germline lookup yields CDR1 SGHTA and CDR2 FQGNSA. V was clipped by 3 bases and J by 0 bases; unmatched bases: 4. This CDR3 comprises 15 residues. The CDR3 coding sequence is TGTGCCAGCAGCTTCCTCGGACTAGCCTCCTACGAGCAGTACTTC. This encodes CASSFLGLASYEQYF. Combining the CDR3 with reference TRBV7-2 and TRBJ2-7 gives the whole variable domain GAGVSQSPSNKVTEKGKDVELRCDPISGHTALYWYRQSLGQGLEFLIYFQGNSAPDKSGLPSDRFSAERTGGSVSTLTIQRTQQEDSAVYLCASSFLGLASYEQYFGPGTRLTVT.

CDR3 sequence: CASSIKEVGGFTEAFF. In DNA, the CDR3 is TGTGCCAGTAGTATAAAGGAGGTAGGGGGGTTCACTGAAGCTTTCTTT. The V call is TRBV19, the J call TRBJ1-1; a possible D gene is TRBD1 (6 bases). The CDR3 contains 16 residues. Germline V gene sequence: CDR1 LNHDA, CDR2 SQIVND (reference sequence). Trimming took off 2 bases at V and 4 bases at J, with 17 bases between the two ends. The variable domain in full, with the rest retrieved from reference TRBV19 and TRBJ1-1, is DGGITQSPKYLFRKEGQNVTLSCEQNLNHDAMYWYRQDPGQGLRLIYYSQIVNDFQKGDIAEGYSVSREKKESFPLTVTSAQKNPTAFYLCASSIKEVGGFTEAFFGQGTRLTVV.

The chain links TRBV27 to TRBJ1-5; D is possibly TRBD1 (5 bases). Trimming cost V 8 bases and J 6 bases, with 17 bases left between them. The germline CDR1 and CDR2 sequences are MNHEY and SMNVEV (reference sequence). The CDR3 is 14 amino acids. CDR3 region: CASGRGLGTQPQHF. CDR3 DNA: TGTGCCAGCGGTCGCGGTCTGGGGACTCAGCCCCAGCATTTT.

The chain employs TRBV9 and TRBJ2-1, with 8 positions matching TRBD1. The CDR3 has 14 residues. Germline V gene sequence: CDR1 SGDLS, CDR2 YYNGEE. J lost 6 bases, V lost 2 bases, and 4 bases had no gene match. The CDR3 spells CASSVGQGRNEQFF. The CDR3 DNA reads as TGTGCCAGCAGCGTTGGACAGGGCCGCAATGAGCAGTTCTTC.

The chain has TRBV28 and TRBJ2-5; D is possibly TRBD1 (6 bases). This CDR3 is built from 14 residues. Trimming removed 5 bases from V and 1 base from J, with 11 bases in between. Germline CDR1 is MDHEN and CDR2 is SYDVKM. The CDR3 region has the DNA TGTGCCAGCAGTCCTACAGGGCTCCAAGAGACCCAGTACTTC. Protein product: CASSPTGLQETQYF.

The chain links TRBV5-5 to TRBJ2-1, with D possibly being TRBD2 (6 bases). This CDR3 region has 16 residues. Trimming left V 1 base short and J 10 bases short, with 21 bases between. CDR1 and CDR2 from the germline V gene are SGHKS and YYEKEE (reference sequence). The CDR3 nucleotides read TGTGCCAGCAGCTTGTCAGGACTACCCTCTGATTACGAGCAGTTCTTC. Protein: CASSLSGLPSDYEQFF.